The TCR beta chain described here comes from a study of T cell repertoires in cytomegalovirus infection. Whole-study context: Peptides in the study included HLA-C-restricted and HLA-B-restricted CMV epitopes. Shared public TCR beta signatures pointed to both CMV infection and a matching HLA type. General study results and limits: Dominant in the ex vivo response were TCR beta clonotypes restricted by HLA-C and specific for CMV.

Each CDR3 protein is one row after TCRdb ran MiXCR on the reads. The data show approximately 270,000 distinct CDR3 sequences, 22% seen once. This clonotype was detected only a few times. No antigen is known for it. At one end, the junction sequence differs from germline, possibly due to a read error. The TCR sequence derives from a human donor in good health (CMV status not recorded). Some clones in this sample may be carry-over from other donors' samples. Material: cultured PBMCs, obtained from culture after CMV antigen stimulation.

CDR3 sequence: CASSKGQRGNPGELFF. DNA of the CDR3: TGTGCCAGTAGCAAAGGACAGAGGGGGAACCCCGGGGAGCTGTTTTTT. This chain connects TRBV19 to TRBJ2-2; perhaps TRBD1 as D (6 bases). Per the germline V gene, CDR1 is LNHDA and CDR2 is SQIVND (reference sequence). CDR3 length equals 16 residues.